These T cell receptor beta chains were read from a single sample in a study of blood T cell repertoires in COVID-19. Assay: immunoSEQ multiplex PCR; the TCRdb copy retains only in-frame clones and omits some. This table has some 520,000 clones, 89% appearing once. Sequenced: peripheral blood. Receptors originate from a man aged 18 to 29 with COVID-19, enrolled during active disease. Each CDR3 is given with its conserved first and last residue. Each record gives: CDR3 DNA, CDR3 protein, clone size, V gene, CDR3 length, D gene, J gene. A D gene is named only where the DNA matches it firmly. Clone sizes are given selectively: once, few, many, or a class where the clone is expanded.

TGTGCCAGTAGTATCATCCCGGGACAGGGCTACGAGCAGTACTTC | CASSIIPGQGYEQYF | few | TRBV19 | 15 | TRBD1 | TRBJ2-7
TGTGCCAGCACTCAGGGATATAGCAATCAGCCCCAGCATTTT | CASTQGYSNQPQHF | . | TRBV6-5 | 14 | . | TRBJ1-5
TGTGCCATCAGGCCGGGACAGGGCGGGTACGAGCAGTACTTC | CAIRPGQGGYEQYF | . | TRBV10-3 | 14 | TRBD1 | TRBJ2-7
TGTGCCAGCAGCTTAGGGCGGGGGACTAACACAGATACGCAGTATTTT | CASSLGRGTNTDTQYF | . | TRBV7-9 | 16 | TRBD2 | TRBJ2-3
TGTGCCAGCAGTCCCCAGGGGGCGACAGATACGCAGTATTTT | CASSPQGATDTQYF | . | TRBV6-6 | 14 | TRBD1 | TRBJ2-3
TGTGCCAGCTCACCAAGGGCACCGGGACAGGGGGTCTACTCTGGAAACACCATATATTTT | CASSPRAPGQGVYSGNTIYF | . | TRBV18 | 20 | TRBD1 | TRBJ1-3
TGTGCCCGACTCTCGGACAGGGGGAGATACAATGAGCAGTTCTTC | CARLSDRGRYNEQFF | once | TRBV2 | 15 | TRBD1 | TRBJ2-1
TGTGCCAGTAGGGACCCGGCCAGGGGGCACGTCGGGGAGCTGTTTTTT | CASRDPARGHVGELFF | . | TRBV19 | 16 | TRBD1 | TRBJ2-2
TGTGCCAGTAGTACAACTAGCGGGATCTACAATGAGCAGTTCTTC | CASSTTSGIYNEQFF | . | TRBV19 | 15 | TRBD2 | TRBJ2-1
TGCGCCAGCAGCTTGGTAGGCAGGGTCACCTACGAGCAGTACTTC | CASSLVGRVTYEQYF | . | TRBV5-1 | 15 | . | TRBJ2-7
TGTGCCAGCAGTTACTCAGACAGTTTCGATCAGCCCCAGCATTTT | CASSYSDSFDQPQHF | once | TRBV6-5 | 15 | . | TRBJ1-5
TGCGCCAGCAGCTTGTCCGCGCAATTATACAATGAGCAGTTCTTC | CASSLSAQLYNEQFF | once | TRBV5-1 | 15 | . | TRBJ2-1
TGTGCTAGTAGTCACGGGGAATCCTGGGAGCAGTACTTC | CASSHGESWEQYF | . | TRBV12-5 | 13 | . | TRBJ2-7
TGTGCCAGCAGCTCACTCGGGGGGCACGGCTATGGCTACACCTTC | CASSSLGGHGYGYTF | . | TRBV3-1/TRBV3-2 | 15 | . | TRBJ1-2
TGCGCCAGCAGCTTGCTCCAGGGTCGTGAAAAACTGTTTTTT | CASSLLQGREKLFF | once | TRBV5-1 | 14 | . | TRBJ1-4
TGTGCCAGCAGTGGGGGGCAGGGGAATCAGCCCCAGCATTTT | CASSGGQGNQPQHF | few | TRBV25-1 | 14 | . | TRBJ1-5
TGCGCCAGCAGCTTAAGGAGGGCCCTCGGAGAGACCCAGTACTTC | CASSLRRALGETQYF | . | TRBV5-1 | 15 | . | TRBJ2-5
TGCGCCAGCAGCTTGGCAGAATCCTACAATGAGCAGTTCTTC | CASSLAESYNEQFF | . | TRBV5-1 | 14 | . | TRBJ2-1
TGTGCCAGTAGTCGGGATGTAAATGAAAAACTGTTTTTT | CASSRDVNEKLFF | . | TRBV19 | 13 | . | TRBJ1-4
TGTGCCAGCAGTGAGGGACTAGCGGTACAAGAGACCCAGTACTTC | CASSEGLAVQETQYF | . | TRBV6-1 | 15 | TRBD2 | TRBJ2-5
TGTGCCAGCAGCGTAGGACAGGGGGAGCTGAACACTGAAGCTTTCTTT | CASSVGQGELNTEAFF | . | TRBV9 | 16 | TRBD1 | TRBJ1-1
TGTGCCAGCAAAGCGGGCTCCCTAGCCAAAAACATTCAGTACTTC | CASKAGSLAKNIQYF | . | TRBV2 | 15 | . | TRBJ2-4
TGTGCCAGTAGTATATTCGGACAGGGTACCTACGAGCAGTACTTC | CASSIFGQGTYEQYF | . | TRBV19 | 15 | TRBD1 | TRBJ2-7
TGTGCCAGCAGTCAACGAGGGAGTAACTATGGCTACACCTTC | CASSQRGSNYGYTF | . | TRBV6-5 | 14 | . | TRBJ1-2
TGTGCCAGTAGTCCCAGGTCTGGCTACGAGCAGTACTTC | CASSPRSGYEQYF | . | TRBV19 | 13 | . | TRBJ2-7
TGCGCCAGCAGCGCCAGCGGGGGGGACAACGAGCAGTACTTC | CASSASGGDNEQYF | . | TRBV5-1 | 14 | TRBD2 | TRBJ2-7
TGCGCCAGCAGTGAGTCGAGGAGCTCGGATGAGCAGTTCTTC | CASSESRSSDEQFF | once | TRBV10-1 | 14 | . | TRBJ2-1
TGTGCCAGCAGCCCAGACAGAAATCAGCCCCAGCATTTT | CASSPDRNQPQHF | few | TRBV7-9 | 13 | . | TRBJ1-5
TGTGCCAGCAGCTGGCCGGCGGGGCGGGGTGGGTCCTACAATGAGCAGTTCTTC | CASSWPAGRGGSYNEQFF | . | TRBV5-4 | 18 | . | TRBJ2-1
TGTGCCAGCAGCTTGGTAGGCCAGGGTCATGGCTACACCTTC | CASSLVGQGHGYTF | once | TRBV5-4 | 14 | . | TRBJ1-2
TGTGCCAGCAGCTTGGTCGACTACCCCCAAGAGACCCAGTACTTC | CASSLVDYPQETQYF | . | TRBV5-4 | 15 | . | TRBJ2-5
TGCGCCAGCAGCCCGGACAGGATAAACACTGAAGCTTTCTTT | CASSPDRINTEAFF | . | TRBV5-1 | 14 | TRBD1 | TRBJ1-1
TGTGCCAGCAGCCGCCGGGGATCCAAGTCCAAGACTAGCACAGATACGCAGTATTTT | CASSRRGSKSKTSTDTQYF | . | TRBV21-1 | 19 | . | TRBJ2-3
TGTGCCAGCAGCCAAGATCCAGCGGGGGAGACCCAGTACTTC | CASSQDPAGETQYF | . | TRBV4-2 | 14 | TRBD2 | TRBJ2-5
TGTGCCAGCAGCTTGGCCAATTTACAGGGGCGGAGTGGCTACACCTTC | CASSLANLQGRSGYTF | . | TRBV5-4 | 16 | TRBD1 | TRBJ1-2
TGTGCCACCAGCAGAGATAAATGGAGTGAGCAGTTCTTC | CATSRDKWSEQFF | . | TRBV15 | 13 | . | TRBJ2-1
TGTGCCAGCAGTTCTGGGGTGGGGGGTCTGAACACTGAAGCTTTCTTT | CASSSGVGGLNTEAFF | . | TRBV27 | 16 | . | TRBJ1-1
TGTGCCAGCAGCTTAGTCGGCCAAAGGGGGACAGATACGCAGTATTTT | CASSLVGQRGTDTQYF | . | TRBV11-3 | 16 | . | TRBJ2-3
TGTGCCAGCTTTGGGAGAAAGTTGAACACTGAAGCTTTCTTT | CASFGRKLNTEAFF | . | TRBV2 | 14 | . | TRBJ1-1
TGTGCCAGCAGGGGACTAGGAAACGTGGGGATCAACACTGAAGCTTTCTTT | CASRGLGNVGINTEAFF | . | TRBV7-9 | 17 | . | TRBJ1-1
TGTGCCACCAGTGATCAAGACAGGGGGCAAAACGAGCAGTACTTC | CATSDQDRGQNEQYF | . | TRBV24-1 | 15 | TRBD1 | TRBJ2-7
TGTGCCAGCAGACCTAGGCCGTCACTAAGCACAGATACGCAGTATTTT | CASRPRPSLSTDTQYF | . | TRBV11-2 | 16 | . | TRBJ2-3
TGCGCCAGCACCCCTCGGGGGGATACGCAGTATTTT | CASTPRGDTQYF | . | TRBV10-1 | 12 | . | TRBJ2-3
TGTGCCAGCAGCCAAGATGAGCGGGATAGGGAGCTTGAGACCCAGTACTTC | CASSQDERDRELETQYF | . | TRBV4-2 | 17 | TRBD2 | TRBJ2-5
TGTGCCAGCAGCTTATCTCAGGCCCTAGCCAAAAACATTCAGTACTTC | CASSLSQALAKNIQYF | . | TRBV11-2 | 16 | . | TRBJ2-4
TGTGCCAGCAGCCAGTTCGGGACTGAAGCTTTCTTT | CASSQFGTEAFF | . | TRBV14 | 12 | . | TRBJ1-1
TGTGCCACATCCGCGACTAGCAGGGAGACCCAGTACTTC | CATSATSRETQYF | . | TRBV19 | 13 | TRBD2 | TRBJ2-5
TGTGCCAGCAGTGCTCGACTAGCGGGAGAGACCCAGTACTTC | CASSARLAGETQYF | . | TRBV9 | 14 | TRBD2 | TRBJ2-5
TGCGCCAGCAGCCGCCCCGGGACTAGCTCCCATGAGCAGTTCTTC | CASSRPGTSSHEQFF | once | TRBV4-1 | 15 | TRBD2 | TRBJ2-1
TGTGCCAGTACGGTACAGACGAACACCGGGGAGCTGTTTTTT | CASTVQTNTGELFF | . | TRBV19 | 14 | . | TRBJ2-2
TGTGCCAGCAGCGGACGCGGGACTAGCGGTAGGTCCTACGAGCAGTACTTC | CASSGRGTSGRSYEQYF | once | TRBV5-4 | 17 | TRBD2 | TRBJ2-7
TGCGCCAGCAGTGAAGTGGGGCATATAGCTTTCTTT | CASSEVGHIAFF | . | TRBV10-1 | 12 | . | TRBJ1-1
TGTGCCAGCTCCATAGTTAAGCTAGCGGGGGGCGGTGGGGAGACCCAGTACTTC | CASSIVKLAGGGGETQYF | . | TRBV3-1/TRBV3-2 | 18 | TRBD2 | TRBJ2-5